This entry is about one TCR beta chain. The entry originates in a study of blood T cell repertoires in COVID-19. Turning to the study itself: Material from acute and convalescent COVID-19 was sourced from the United States, Italy and Spain. Sources were T cells, B-cell-depleted T cells, or PBMCs; the material itself was cDNA or gDNA.

Seattle-derived patients entered the study during active infection and were followed longitudinally. In the authors' workflow: Counts of nucleated cells, estimated from reference gene primer amplification, were obtained. The assay was immunoSEQ multiplex PCR, and TCRdb's table has in-frame clones only and misses some. The V and J calls and clone size were taken over from that table, and D and trimming were inferred from the DNA. The table shows around 470,000 clones, with nearly 90% occurring only once. The germline gives CDR1 SGHTS, CDR2 YDEGEE. Trimming cost V 4 bases and J 7 bases, with 15 bases left between them. The CDR3 contains 13 residues.

The receptor was isolated from a man younger than 30 with COVID-19, enrolled during active disease. The chain uses TRBV5-8 and TRBJ2-7, with a tentative D call TRBD2 (5 bases). Sequences were obtained from peripheral blood. DNA for the CDR3: TGTGCCAGCAGCAATTCGGCAGGCGGGGAGCAGTACTTC. Translated, it gives CASSNSAGGEQYF. The full variable domain, completed using reference TRBV5-8 and TRBJ2-7, is EAGVTQSPTHLIKTRGQQATLRCSPISGHTSVYWYQQALGLGLQFLLWYDEGEERNRGNFPPRFSGRQFPNYSSELNVNALELEDSALYLCASSNSAGGEQYFGPGTRLTVT.